This T cell receptor (beta chain) was recovered during a study of CD8 T cells in ankylosing spondylitis. From germline, CDR1 is MNHEY and CDR2 SVGAGI. The J segment lost 4 bases and the V segment lost 2 bases, leaving 6 bases of the junction unmatched. The CDR3 length is 16 residues. Findings and limits, study-wide: CD8+ cells made up the disease-linked clones, which were relatively rare in peripheral blood. Seven to nine highly homologous variants made up a TCR beta motif that seemed to typify ankylosing spondylitis blood.

This clonotype came up many times. Its antigen is currently unknown. Researchers built TCR beta libraries using quantitative 5'-RACE with molecular barcodes. TCRdb independently ran MiXCR on the 5' RACE reads; one entry per CDR3 protein. The repertoire holds roughly 69,000 distinct CDR3 sequences, with about 5.7% as singletons. Input material: blood, either unsorted or a sorted T cell fraction (not recorded which). The genes are TRBV6-5 and TRBJ2-7; 12 bases agree with TRBD1. This TCR was sampled from a male donor with ankylosing spondylitis or in good health (not recorded which). The CDR3 loop reads CASSYARDRGLYEQYF. The DNA of the CDR3 is TGTGCCAGCAGTTACGCCCGGGACAGGGGGCTTTACGAGCAGTACTTC.